One and the same sample provided the 15 T cell receptor beta chains below, sequenced in a study of T cell responses to AZD1222 COVID-19 vaccine. Sequenced by immunoSEQ multiplex PCR; TCRdb stores in-frame clones only, minus some. The sample consists of 150,000 or so clones, around 93% of them appearing once. Sequencing used peripheral blood, obtained on day 0 of AZD1222 vaccination. The origin of the receptors is an adult in good health.

A single count supports this clone. This chain links TRBV21-1 with TRBJ2-7; the table's D call TRBD1 went unverified against the DNA. TRBV21-1 counts as a pseudogene. CDR3 size: 12 residues. The CDR3 DNA sequence: TGTGCCAGCATCGCCAGGACAGGCGAGCAGTACTTC. This sequence encodes CASIARTGEQYF.

The chain employs TRBV27 and TRBJ2-3, with 9 bases aligning to TRBD2. Germline V gene sequence: CDR1 MNHEY, CDR2 SMNVEV (reference sequence). CDR3 length equals 17 residues. The V and J ends lost 2 bases and 2 bases, in that order; junction bases with no gene match: 8. The CDR3 here is CASSLVGGRANTDTQYF. CDR3 coding DNA: TGTGCCAGCAGTTTAGTCGGCGGGAGGGCCAACACAGATACGCAGTATTTT.

The rearrangement links TRBV4-2 to TRBJ1-6; D is ambiguous. CDR3 length: 16 residues. Trimming shortened V by 4 bases and J by 9 bases, and 19 bases separated the two germline ends. CDR1 is LGHNA, CDR2 YNFKEQ, per germline. CDR3 bases: TGTGCCAGCAGCCTTGGTCAGGCAGATAGGATTTCACCCCTCCACTTT. Translated, it gives CASSLGQADRISPLHF.

The chain recombines TRBV30 with TRBJ2-3; the D is unclear. Trimming stripped 5 bases from V and 4 bases from J, with 7 bases between. The CDR3 is 11 residues long. CDR1 GTSNPN and CDR2 SVGIG come from the germline V gene (reference sequence). CDR3 bases: TGTGCCTGGGCGGATGCAGATACGCAGTATTTT. This gives the protein CAWADADTQYF.

The chain employs TRBV5-4 and TRBJ1-1; D not certain. Germline V lookup: CDR1 SGHNT, CDR2 YYREEE (reference sequence). The CDR3 spans 15 residues. Trimming cost V 4 bases and J 4 bases, with 17 bases left between them. Written as DNA, the CDR3 is TGTGCCAGCAGCCCGCGGGGTGTAGGTGGCACTGAAGCTTTCTTT. Translation gives CASSPRGVGGTEAFF.

The V and J genes are TRBV28 and TRBJ1-1; weak D call: TRBD1 (6 bases). The germline V gene has CDR1 MDHEN and CDR2 SYDVKM. The CDR3 loop spans 13 amino acids. Trimming left V 8 bases short and J 2 bases short, with 12 bases between. CDR3: CASLQGSNTEAFF. CDR3 bases: TGTGCCAGCCTACAGGGTAGTAACACTGAAGCTTTCTTT. The complete variable domain, with remaining parts taken from reference TRBV28 and TRBJ1-1, reads DVKVTQSSRYLVKRTGEKVFLECVQDMDHENMFWYRQDPGLGLRLIYFSYDVKMKEKGDIPEGYSVSREKKERFSLILESASTNQTSMYLCASLQGSNTEAFFGQGTRLTVV.

The chain carries TRBV3-1 (or the pseudogene TRBV3-2) and TRBJ1-1; possible D gene TRBD1, 5 bases. The germline V and J ends were trimmed by 1 base and 4 bases, with 13 bases remaining between them. Germline CDR1 reads LGHDT; CDR2 reads YNNKEL (reference sequence). The CDR3 contains 15 residues. CDR3 in DNA: TGTGCCAGCAGCCAAGGAGGACAATTGGCCACTGAAGCTTTCTTT. Amino acid sequence: CASSQGGQLATEAFF.

This clone was seen just once. The chain couples TRBV18 to TRBJ1-5; no firm D call. Looked up from germline, CDR1 is KGHSH and CDR2 is LQKENI. The CDR3 has 13 residues. With 3 bases removed from V and 5 bases from J, the gap between germline ends came to 8 bases. CDR3 nucleotide sequence: TGTGCCAGCTCACCGCGGAATGATCAGCCCCAGCATTTT. It yields the protein CASSPRNDQPQHF.

The V and J genes are TRBV6-5 and TRBJ2-7; 9 nucleotides align to TRBD1. The germline V gene encodes CDR1 MNHEY and CDR2 SVGAGI. The CDR3 consists of 14 residues. V was clipped by 7 bases and J by 0 bases; unmatched bases: 4. CDR3 region: CASTLGQGSYEQYF. DNA for the CDR3: TGTGCCAGCACCTTGGGACAGGGCTCCTACGAGCAGTACTTC.

V and J are TRBV28 and TRBJ1-1; 9 bases align to TRBD1. Germline CDR1 MDHEN, CDR2 SYDVKM. J was trimmed by 4 bases and V by 6 bases; bases with no gene match: 9. CDR3 length: 15 residues. CDR3 protein: CASRRPTGGFTEAFF. CDR3 DNA: TGTGCCAGCAGACGACCAACAGGGGGCTTCACTGAAGCTTTCTTT.

With respect to this clone: This specimen includes other DNA sequences encoding the same CDR3. The chain employs TRBV19 and TRBJ2-7, with D unclear. With 1 base removed from V and 3 bases from J, the gap between germline ends came to 4 bases. Germline CDR1 LNHDA, CDR2 SQIVND (reference sequence). The length of the CDR3 is 12 residues. Here the CDR3 reads CASSIGGYEQYF. CDR3 DNA: TGTGCCAGTAGTATAGGTGGCTACGAGCAGTACTTC.

The chain recombines TRBV14 with TRBJ2-7, with D possibly being TRBD1 or TRBD2 (5 bases each). The V end lost 3 bases, the J end lost 7 bases, and 16 bases lay between the germline ends. Germline V gene lookup returns CDR1 SGHDN and CDR2 FVKESK. This CDR3 spans 14 amino acids. CDR3 coding DNA: TGTGCCAGCAGCCACACCCGGGGCATCCAAGAGCAGTACTTC. Translation: CASSHTRGIQEQYF.

This clone was seen only once. The rearrangement joins TRBV18 to TRBJ2-3; 12 bases map to TRBD2. The V and J ends lost 3 bases and 0 bases, in that order; junction bases with no gene match: 4. The CDR3 is made up of 17 amino acids. Germline-derived CDR1 and CDR2 are KGHSH and LQKENI. The CDR3 nucleotides are TGTGCCAGCTCACCGCAACTAGCGGGGGGTAGCACAGATACGCAGTATTTT. Its translation: CASSPQLAGGSTDTQYF.

The chain links TRBV6-5 to TRBJ1-1, with 8 bases identical to TRBD1. CDR1 and CDR2 (germline): MNHEY, SVGAGI. The length of the CDR3 is 14 residues. J gave up 3 bases and V 4 bases, and 4 bases lay outside the gene matches. CDR3 DNA sequence: TGTGCCAGCAGTTTTTTACAGGGGGACACTGAAGCTTTCTTT. This translates into CASSFLQGDTEAFF.

The chain uses TRBV25-1 and TRBJ2-1, with TRBD2 identical over 14 bases. V was pared by 3 bases and J by 5 bases, with 3 bases of the junction left unmatched. Germline lookup yields CDR1 MGHDK and CDR2 SYGVNS. This CDR3 contains 16 residues. The CDR3 here is CASSDPTSGGDNEQFF. The CDR3 nucleotides read TGTGCCAGCAGTGACCCGACTAGCGGGGGGGACAATGAGCAGTTCTTC.